The rows below give T cell receptor beta chains drawn from one sample of a study of T cell responses to AZD1222 COVID-19 vaccine. TCRdb's copy holds only in-frame clones and misses some; the assay was immunoSEQ multiplex PCR. This table holds about 180,000 clones, around 90% found once. Sequencing was performed on peripheral blood, taken 28 days after the second AZD1222 dose. Source of these receptors: an adult who received the AZD1222 COVID-19 vaccine. Both conserved end residues are part of each CDR3. A D gene is named only where the DNA matches it firmly. Clone size is given for some rows only: seen once, a few or many times, or a class if the clone is expanded.

15	NA	TRBV2	TRBJ1-4	NA	CASSERQRRNEKLFF	TGTGCCAGCAGTGAACGACAAAGACGGAATGAAAAACTGTTTTTT
17	NA	TRBV27	TRBJ2-7	TRBD1	CASSLSRPGTGPGEQYF	TGTGCCAGCAGTTTGTCTCGCCCCGGGACAGGGCCAGGAGAGCAGTACTTC
15	NA	TRBV9	TRBJ1-1	TRBD1	CASSSRTGADTEAFF	TGTGCCAGCAGCAGCCGGACAGGGGCGGACACTGAAGCTTTCTTT
15	NA	TRBV19	TRBJ2-7	NA	CASSIGNQRQYEQYF	TGTGCCAGTAGTATCGGGAATCAAAGACAGTACGAGCAGTACTTC
13	NA	TRBV2	TRBJ1-1	NA	CAIPGRGVDEAFF	TGTGCCATCCCAGGGCGGGGCGTGGATGAAGCTTTCTTT
15	NA	TRBV9	TRBJ1-3	NA	CASSVGGNHGNTIYF	TGTGCCAGCAGCGTAGGCGGGAATCACGGAAACACCATATATTTT
16	NA	TRBV9	TRBJ1-3	NA	CASSVGLENGGNTIYF	TGTGCCAGCAGCGTAGGGTTGGAGAACGGCGGAAACACCATATATTTT
14	NA	TRBV6-5	TRBJ2-1	TRBD2	CASSSAGGPNEQFF	TGTGCCAGCAGTTCTGCGGGGGGCCCCAATGAGCAGTTCTTC
11	NA	TRBV11-2	TRBJ1-2	NA	CASSPYYGYTF	TGTGCCAGCAGCCCATACTATGGCTACACCTTC
15	NA	TRBV3-1/TRBV3-2	TRBJ2-1	NA	CASSQEGDYYNEQFF	TGTGCCAGCAGCCAAGAAGGCGACTATTACAATGAGCAGTTCTTC
15	once	TRBV7-9	TRBJ1-2	NA	CASSLGFGASYGYTF	TGTGCCAGCAGCTTAGGGTTCGGGGCCTCCTATGGCTACACCTTC
13	few	TRBV6-1	TRBJ1-5	TRBD1	CASSEGQFQPQHF	TGTGCCAGCAGTGAGGGACAGTTCCAGCCCCAGCATTTT
15	few	TRBV4-2	TRBJ2-3	TRBD2	CASSQATGGTDTQYF	TGTGCCAGCAGCCAAGCGACGGGAGGGACAGATACGCAGTATTTT
12	NA	TRBV30	TRBJ1-1	NA	CAWSGQSTEAFF	TGTGCCTGGAGTGGGCAGTCCACTGAAGCTTTCTTT
13	NA	TRBV5-5	TRBJ1-1	NA	CASSSTEDTEAFF	TGTGCCAGCAGCTCGACAGAAGATACTGAAGCTTTCTTT
14	NA	TRBV6-5	TRBJ2-1	NA	CASSYSLDYNEQFF	TGTGCCAGCAGTTACAGTCTTGACTACAATGAGCAGTTCTTC
18	NA	TRBV6-6	TRBJ2-6	TRBD1	CASSHLLGQGPGANVLTF	TGTGCCAGCAGTCACCTCTTGGGACAGGGACCTGGGGCCAACGTCCTGACTTTC